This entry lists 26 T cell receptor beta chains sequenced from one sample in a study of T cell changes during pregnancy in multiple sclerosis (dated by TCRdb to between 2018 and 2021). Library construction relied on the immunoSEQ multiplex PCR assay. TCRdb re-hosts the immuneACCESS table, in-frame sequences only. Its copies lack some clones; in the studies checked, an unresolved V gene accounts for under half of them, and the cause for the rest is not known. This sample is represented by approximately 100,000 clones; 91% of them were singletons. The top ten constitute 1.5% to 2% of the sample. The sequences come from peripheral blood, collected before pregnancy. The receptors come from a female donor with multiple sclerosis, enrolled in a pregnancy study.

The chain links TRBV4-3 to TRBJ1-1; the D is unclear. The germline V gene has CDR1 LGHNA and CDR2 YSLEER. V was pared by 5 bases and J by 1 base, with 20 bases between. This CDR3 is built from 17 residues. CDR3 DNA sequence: TGCGCCAGCAGCTTGGGCCTTTCGGGAACCCAGAACACTGAAGCTTTCTTT. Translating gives CASSLGLSGTQNTEAFF.

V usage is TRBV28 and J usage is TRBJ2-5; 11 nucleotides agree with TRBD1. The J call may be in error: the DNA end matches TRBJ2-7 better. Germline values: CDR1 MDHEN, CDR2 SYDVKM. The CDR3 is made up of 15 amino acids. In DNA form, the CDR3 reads TGTGCCAGCAGTTTAGGGGACAGGGGGACCTACGAGCAGTACTTC. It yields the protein CASSLGDRGTYEQYF.

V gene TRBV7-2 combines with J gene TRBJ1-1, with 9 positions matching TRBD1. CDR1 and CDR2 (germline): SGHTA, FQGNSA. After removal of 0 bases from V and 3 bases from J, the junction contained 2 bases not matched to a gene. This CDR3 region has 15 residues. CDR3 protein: CASSLAGQGYTEAFF. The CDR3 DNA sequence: TGTGCCAGCAGCTTAGCCGGACAGGGGTACACTGAAGCTTTCTTT.

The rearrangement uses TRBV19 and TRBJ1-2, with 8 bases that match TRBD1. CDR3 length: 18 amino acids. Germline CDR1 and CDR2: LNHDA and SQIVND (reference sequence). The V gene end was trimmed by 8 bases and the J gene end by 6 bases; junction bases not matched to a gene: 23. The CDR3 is CASASSKTTGQAMDGYTF. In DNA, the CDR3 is TGTGCCAGTGCTTCATCAAAAACCACGGGACAGGCTATGGATGGCTACACCTTC.

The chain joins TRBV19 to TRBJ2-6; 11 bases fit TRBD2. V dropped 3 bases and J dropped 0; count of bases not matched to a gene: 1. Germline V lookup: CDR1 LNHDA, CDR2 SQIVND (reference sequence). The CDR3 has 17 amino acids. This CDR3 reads CASSISGGASGANVLTF. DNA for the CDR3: TGTGCCAGTAGTATTAGCGGGGGGGCCTCTGGGGCCAACGTCCTGACTTTC.

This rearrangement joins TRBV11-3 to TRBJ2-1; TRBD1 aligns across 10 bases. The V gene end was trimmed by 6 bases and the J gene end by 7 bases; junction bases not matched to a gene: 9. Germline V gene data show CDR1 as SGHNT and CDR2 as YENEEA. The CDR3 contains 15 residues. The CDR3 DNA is TGTGCCAGCAGGACTAGACAGGGGGCGTCTAATGAGCAGTTCTTC. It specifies CASRTRQGASNEQFF. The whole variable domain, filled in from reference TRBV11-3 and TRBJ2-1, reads EAGVVQSPRYKIIEKKQPVAFWCNPISGHNTLYWYLQNLGQGPELLIRYENEEAVDDSQLPKDRFSAERLKGVDSTLKIQPAELGDSAVYLCASRTRQGASNEQFFGPGTRLTVL.

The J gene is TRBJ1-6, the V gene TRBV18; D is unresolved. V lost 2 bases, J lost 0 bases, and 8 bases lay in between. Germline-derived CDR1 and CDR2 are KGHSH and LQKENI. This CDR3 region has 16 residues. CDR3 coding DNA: TGTGCCAGCTCACCAACCCTAAGCTCCTATAATTCACCCCTCCACTTT. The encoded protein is CASSPTLSSYNSPLHF.

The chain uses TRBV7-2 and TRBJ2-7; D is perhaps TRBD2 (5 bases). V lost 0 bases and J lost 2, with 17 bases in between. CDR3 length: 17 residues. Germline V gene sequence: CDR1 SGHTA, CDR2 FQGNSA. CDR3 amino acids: CASSLALLGKITYEQYF. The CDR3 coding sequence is TGTGCCAGCAGCTTAGCCCTACTAGGAAAGATAACCTACGAGCAGTACTTC.

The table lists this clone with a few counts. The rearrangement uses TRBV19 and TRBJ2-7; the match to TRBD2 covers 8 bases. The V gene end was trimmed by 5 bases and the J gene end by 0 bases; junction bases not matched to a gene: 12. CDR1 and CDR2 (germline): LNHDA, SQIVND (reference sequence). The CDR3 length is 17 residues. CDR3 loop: CASSHSLGSGDSYEQYF. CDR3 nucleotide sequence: TGTGCCAGTAGTCACTCCCTCGGTAGCGGGGACTCCTACGAGCAGTACTTC.

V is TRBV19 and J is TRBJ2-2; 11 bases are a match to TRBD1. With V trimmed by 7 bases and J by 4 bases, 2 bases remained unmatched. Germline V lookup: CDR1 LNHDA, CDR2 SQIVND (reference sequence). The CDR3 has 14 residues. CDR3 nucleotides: TGTGCCAGTACGGGGACAGGGGGCACCGGGGAGCTGTTTTTT. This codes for CASTGTGGTGELFF.

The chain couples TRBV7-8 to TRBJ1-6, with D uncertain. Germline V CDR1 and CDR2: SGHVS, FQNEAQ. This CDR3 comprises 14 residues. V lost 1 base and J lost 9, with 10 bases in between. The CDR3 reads CASSLGEARSPLHF. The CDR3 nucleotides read TGTGCCAGCAGCTTAGGAGAGGCCCGTTCACCCCTCCACTTT. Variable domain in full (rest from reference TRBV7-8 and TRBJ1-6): GAGVSQSPRYKVAKRGQDVALRCDPISGHVSLFWYQQALGQGPEFLTYFQNEAQLDKSGLPSDRFFAERPEGSVSTLKIQRTQQEDSAVYLCASSLGEARSPLHFGNGTRLTVT.

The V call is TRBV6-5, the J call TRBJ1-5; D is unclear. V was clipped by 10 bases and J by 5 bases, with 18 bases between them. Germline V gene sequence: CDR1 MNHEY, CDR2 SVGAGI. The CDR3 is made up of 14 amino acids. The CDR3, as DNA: TGTGCCACCCATTCCCGAGGGTTTGATCAGCCCCAGCATTTT. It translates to CATHSRGFDQPQHF.

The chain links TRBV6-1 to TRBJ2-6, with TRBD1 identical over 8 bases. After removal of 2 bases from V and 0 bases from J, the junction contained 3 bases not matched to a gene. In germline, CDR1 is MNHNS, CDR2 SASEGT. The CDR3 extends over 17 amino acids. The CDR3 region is CASSEWTGSSGANVLTF. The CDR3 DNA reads TGTGCCAGCAGTGAATGGACAGGGTCCTCTGGGGCCAACGTCCTGACTTTC.

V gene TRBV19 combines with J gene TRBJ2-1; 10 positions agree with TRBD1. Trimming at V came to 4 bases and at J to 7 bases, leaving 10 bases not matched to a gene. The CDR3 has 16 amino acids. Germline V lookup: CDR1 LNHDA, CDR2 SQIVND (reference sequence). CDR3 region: CASSTRDRGHLNEQFF. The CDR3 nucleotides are TGTGCCAGTAGTACCCGAGACAGGGGGCATCTTAATGAGCAGTTCTTC.

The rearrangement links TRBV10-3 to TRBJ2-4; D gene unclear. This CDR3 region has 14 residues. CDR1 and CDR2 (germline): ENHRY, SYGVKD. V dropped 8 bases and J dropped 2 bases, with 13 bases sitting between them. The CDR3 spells CAIGSPTSKNIQYF. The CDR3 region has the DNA TGTGCCATCGGTAGTCCCACCTCCAAAAACATTCAGTACTTC.

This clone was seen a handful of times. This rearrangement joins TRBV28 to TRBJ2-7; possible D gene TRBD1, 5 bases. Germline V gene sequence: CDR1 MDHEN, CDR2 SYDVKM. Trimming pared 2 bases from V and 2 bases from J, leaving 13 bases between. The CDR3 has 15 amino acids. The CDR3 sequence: CASSLRDSPTYEQYF. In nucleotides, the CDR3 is TGTGCCAGCAGTTTACGTGACAGTCCGACCTACGAGCAGTACTTC. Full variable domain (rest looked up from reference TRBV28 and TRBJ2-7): DVKVTQSSRYLVKRTGEKVFLECVQDMDHENMFWYRQDPGLGLRLIYFSYDVKMKEKGDIPEGYSVSREKKERFSLILESASTNQTSMYLCASSLRDSPTYEQYFGPGTRLTVT.

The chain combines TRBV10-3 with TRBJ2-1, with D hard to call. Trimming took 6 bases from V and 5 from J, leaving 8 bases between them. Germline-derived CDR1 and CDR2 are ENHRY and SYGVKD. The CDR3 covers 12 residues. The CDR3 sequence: CAISPNNNEQFF. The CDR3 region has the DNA TGTGCCATCAGCCCAAACAACAATGAGCAGTTCTTC.

CDR3 sequence reads: CAWSRDNSISGYEQYF. The CDR3 nucleotides read TGTGCCTGGAGTCGGGACAACTCAATCTCTGGCTACGAGCAGTACTTC. This chain connects TRBV30 to TRBJ2-7, with D perhaps matching TRBD1 (6 bases). The CDR3 totals 16 residues. The germline V and J ends were trimmed by 2 bases and 3 bases, with 20 bases remaining between them. CDR1 GTSNPN and CDR2 SVGIG come from the germline V gene (reference sequence).

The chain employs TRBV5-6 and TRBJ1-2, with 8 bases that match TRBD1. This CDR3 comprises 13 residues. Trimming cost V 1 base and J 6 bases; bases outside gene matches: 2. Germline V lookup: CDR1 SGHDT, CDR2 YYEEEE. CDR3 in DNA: TGTGCCAGCAGCTTGAGCAGGGGGCATGGCTACACCTTC. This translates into CASSLSRGHGYTF. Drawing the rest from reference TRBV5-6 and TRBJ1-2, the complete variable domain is DAGVTQSPTHLIKTRGQQVTLRCSPKSGHDTVSWYQQALGQGPQFIFQYYEEEERQRGNFPDRFSGHQFPNYSSELNVNALLLGDSALYLCASSLSRGHGYTFGSGTRLTVV.

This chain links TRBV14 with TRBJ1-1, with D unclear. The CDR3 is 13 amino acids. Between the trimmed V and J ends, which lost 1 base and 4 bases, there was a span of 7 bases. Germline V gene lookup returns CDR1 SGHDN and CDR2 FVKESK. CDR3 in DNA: TGTGCCAGCAGCCAAGTACATTTCACTGAAGCTTTCTTT. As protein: CASSQVHFTEAFF.

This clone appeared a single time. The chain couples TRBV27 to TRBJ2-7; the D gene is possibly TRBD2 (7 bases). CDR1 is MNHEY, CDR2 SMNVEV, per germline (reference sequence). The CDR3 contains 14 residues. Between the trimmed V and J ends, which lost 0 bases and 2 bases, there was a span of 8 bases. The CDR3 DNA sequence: TGTGCCAGCAGTTTATCGCGGGGGCCCTACGAGCAGTACTTC. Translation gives CASSLSRGPYEQYF.

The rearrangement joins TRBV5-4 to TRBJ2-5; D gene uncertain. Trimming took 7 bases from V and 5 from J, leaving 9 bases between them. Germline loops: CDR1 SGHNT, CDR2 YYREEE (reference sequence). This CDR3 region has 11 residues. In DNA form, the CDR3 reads TGTGCCAGCGCCTCCGGGGAGACCCAGTACTTC. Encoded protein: CASASGETQYF.

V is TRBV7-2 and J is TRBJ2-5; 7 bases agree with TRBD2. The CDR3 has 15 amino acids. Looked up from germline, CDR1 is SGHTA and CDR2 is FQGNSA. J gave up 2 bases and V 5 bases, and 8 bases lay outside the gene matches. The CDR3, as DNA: TGTGCCAGCAGCCGACAGCGGGGAGTACAAGAGACCCAGTACTTC. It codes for CASSRQRGVQETQYF.

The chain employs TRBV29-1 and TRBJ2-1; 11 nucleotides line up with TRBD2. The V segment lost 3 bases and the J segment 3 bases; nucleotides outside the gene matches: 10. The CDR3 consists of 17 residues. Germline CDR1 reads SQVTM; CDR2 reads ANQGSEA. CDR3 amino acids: CSVEGDLAGGYYNEQFF. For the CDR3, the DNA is TGCAGCGTTGAGGGGGACTTAGCGGGAGGGTACTACAATGAGCAGTTCTTC.

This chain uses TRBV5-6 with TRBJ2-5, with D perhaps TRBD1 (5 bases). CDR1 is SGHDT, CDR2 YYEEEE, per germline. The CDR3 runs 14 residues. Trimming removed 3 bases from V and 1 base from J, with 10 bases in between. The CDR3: CASSSDTLQETQYF. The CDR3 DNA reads TGTGCCAGCAGCTCGGACACCCTCCAAGAGACCCAGTACTTC.

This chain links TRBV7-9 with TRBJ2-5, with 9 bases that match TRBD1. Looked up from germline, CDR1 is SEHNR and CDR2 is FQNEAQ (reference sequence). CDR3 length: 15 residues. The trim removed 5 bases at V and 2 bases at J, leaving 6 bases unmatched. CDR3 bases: TGTGCCAGCAGCCATCCGGGACAGGGACAAGAGACCCAGTACTTC. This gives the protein CASSHPGQGQETQYF.